The rows below give T cell receptor beta chains drawn from one sample of a study of graft-versus-host responses after intestinal transplantation. Here immunoSEQ multiplex PCR was the method, and the copy in TCRdb shows in-frame clones only, minus some. The table lists tens of thousands of clones, 80% to 90% of them singletons, with under 6.5% in the top ten. The sample consisted of PBMCs, taken about 62 days after intestinal transplantation. Receptors were obtained from a human patient who received an intestinal transplant, so some T cells may come from the graft donor. CDR3s include the opening cysteine and the closing phenylalanine or tryptophan. D genes are given only for firm matches. Only some rows state a clone size, as once, few, many or a class for expanded clones.

abundance: NA; d_gene: NA; len: 11; v_gene: TRBV6-5; j_gene: TRBJ2-7; CDR3nt: TGTGCCAGCAGTGCGGGAAACGAGCAGTACTTC; CDR3aa: CASSAGNEQYF
abundance: NA; d_gene: NA; len: 12; v_gene: TRBV6-6; j_gene: TRBJ2-7; CDR3nt: TGTGCCAGCATCGGCAGGGTCTACGAGCAGTACTTC; CDR3aa: CASIGRVYEQYF
abundance: NA; d_gene: TRBD2; len: 14; v_gene: TRBV7-9; j_gene: TRBJ2-2; CDR3nt: TGTGCCAGCAGTCCCCGGGGGGACGACCGGGAGCTGTTTTTT; CDR3aa: CASSPRGDDRELFF
abundance: NA; d_gene: TRBD2; len: 15; v_gene: TRBV5-1; j_gene: TRBJ2-7; CDR3nt: TGCGCCAGCAGCTTAGACGGGGGGGCCCGGAACGAGCAGTACTTC; CDR3aa: CASSLDGGARNEQYF
abundance: NA; d_gene: NA; len: 12; v_gene: TRBV30; j_gene: TRBJ2-7; CDR3nt: TGTGCCTGGATGCGGATACCCTACGAGCAGTACTTC; CDR3aa: CAWMRIPYEQYF
abundance: NA; d_gene: NA; len: 15; v_gene: TRBV19; j_gene: TRBJ1-1; CDR3nt: TGTGCCAGTAGTATAGGGGTGACTGGCTACACTGAAGCTTTCTTT; CDR3aa: CASSIGVTGYTEAFF
abundance: NA; d_gene: NA; len: 15; v_gene: TRBV11-2; j_gene: TRBJ2-7; CDR3nt: TGTGCCAGCAGCTCCTCCGCCCAGGCAGCTTCCGAGCAGTACTTC; CDR3aa: CASSSSAQAASEQYF
abundance: NA; d_gene: NA; len: 16; v_gene: TRBV10-2; j_gene: TRBJ2-7; CDR3nt: TGCGCCAGCAGTGACCCGACACGCCATATGACCTACGAGCAGTACTTC; CDR3aa: CASSDPTRHMTYEQYF
abundance: NA; d_gene: NA; len: 16; v_gene: TRBV11-3; j_gene: TRBJ2-3; CDR3nt: TGTGCCAGCAGCTTAGGAATCCCCGATGGCACAGATACGCAGTATTTT; CDR3aa: CASSLGIPDGTDTQYF
abundance: NA; d_gene: TRBD1; len: 16; v_gene: TRBV14; j_gene: TRBJ2-1; CDR3nt: TGTGCCAGCAGCCAAAGGGGGACAGGGATTGGCAATGAGCAGTTCTTC; CDR3aa: CASSQRGTGIGNEQFF
abundance: few; d_gene: TRBD2; len: 14; v_gene: TRBV30; j_gene: TRBJ2-3; CDR3nt: TGTGCCTGGACGTTGGGGGGGGACACAGATACGCAGTATTTT; CDR3aa: CAWTLGGDTDTQYF
abundance: NA; d_gene: NA; len: 15; v_gene: TRBV10-1; j_gene: TRBJ2-2; CDR3nt: TGCGCCAGCAGTGAGGCTTTGGATCTAGCCGGGGAGCTGTTTTTT; CDR3aa: CASSEALDLAGELFF
abundance: NA; d_gene: NA; len: 16; v_gene: TRBV10-3; j_gene: TRBJ2-1; CDR3nt: TGTGCCATCAGTGACTCTACGGGGCCCTCCTACAATGAGCAGTTCTTC; CDR3aa: CAISDSTGPSYNEQFF
abundance: NA; d_gene: NA; len: 14; v_gene: TRBV5-8; j_gene: TRBJ2-7; CDR3nt: TGTGCCAGCAGCTTAATACAAACGATCTACGAGCAGTACTTC; CDR3aa: CASSLIQTIYEQYF
abundance: few; d_gene: NA; len: 14; v_gene: TRBV7-6; j_gene: TRBJ2-1; CDR3nt: TGTGCCAGCAGCCCCGTTCGGGACCACAATGAGCAGTTCTTC; CDR3aa: CASSPVRDHNEQFF
abundance: NA; d_gene: TRBD2; len: 17; v_gene: TRBV6-4; j_gene: TRBJ2-3; CDR3nt: TGTGCCAGCAGTGAGACTAGCGGGGGTGAAGGCACAGATACGCAGTATTTT; CDR3aa: CASSETSGGEGTDTQYF
abundance: NA; d_gene: NA; len: 13; v_gene: TRBV6-6; j_gene: TRBJ2-7; CDR3nt: TGTGCCAGCAGCCAGGAAGGGGGGCGCGAGCAGTACTTC; CDR3aa: CASSQEGGREQYF
abundance: NA; d_gene: TRBD2; len: 15; v_gene: TRBV11-2; j_gene: TRBJ2-7; CDR3nt: TGTGCCAGCAGCTTAGCCGGGGGGACCATATACGAGCAGTACTTC; CDR3aa: CASSLAGGTIYEQYF
abundance: NA; d_gene: NA; len: 15; v_gene: TRBV5-6; j_gene: TRBJ2-3; CDR3nt: TGTGCCAGCAGCTTGAGGGGCGCTGGATCAGATACGCAGTATTTT; CDR3aa: CASSLRGAGSDTQYF
abundance: once; d_gene: TRBD2; len: 21; v_gene: TRBV4-1; j_gene: TRBJ2-7; CDR3nt: TGCGCCAGCAGCCAAGATGGGGAATTCGGAGTAGCGGGCTTACTCTCCTACGAGCAGTACTTC; CDR3aa: CASSQDGEFGVAGLLSYEQYF
abundance: NA; d_gene: NA; len: 16; v_gene: TRBV7-8; j_gene: TRBJ1-2; CDR3nt: TGTGCCAGCAGCCCTAGGACAGCACCTCCCTACTATGGCTACACCTTC; CDR3aa: CASSPRTAPPYYGYTF
abundance: NA; d_gene: NA; len: 10; v_gene: TRBV20-1; j_gene: TRBJ2-1; CDR3nt: TGCAGTGCTAGTCGGAGTGAGCAGTTCTTC; CDR3aa: CSASRSEQFF
abundance: NA; d_gene: TRBD1; len: 17; v_gene: TRBV9; j_gene: TRBJ1-1; CDR3nt: TGTGCCAGCAGCGGCCCCGGGACAGGGGGCGCGGTGACTGAAGCTTTCTTT; CDR3aa: CASSGPGTGGAVTEAFF
abundance: NA; d_gene: TRBD2; len: 15; v_gene: TRBV7-2; j_gene: TRBJ2-3; CDR3nt: TGTGCCAGCAGCTTAGGGCGGGGGATTTTAGATACGCAGTATTTT; CDR3aa: CASSLGRGILDTQYF
abundance: NA; d_gene: NA; len: 16; v_gene: TRBV14; j_gene: TRBJ2-1; CDR3nt: TGTGCCGGCAGCCAATGGGGGACCCACCGGGGGAATGAGCAGTTCTTC; CDR3aa: CAGSQWGTHRGNEQFF
abundance: NA; d_gene: NA; len: 16; v_gene: TRBV5-1; j_gene: TRBJ1-1; CDR3nt: TGCGCCAGCAGCTTGAGGCGGGGGGCCATGAACACTGAAGCTTTCTTT; CDR3aa: CASSLRRGAMNTEAFF
abundance: once; d_gene: TRBD2; len: 14; v_gene: TRBV27; j_gene: TRBJ2-3; CDR3nt: TGTGCCAGCAGCCCGCGGGGGTCCACAGATACGCAGTATTTT; CDR3aa: CASSPRGSTDTQYF
abundance: NA; d_gene: TRBD2; len: 15; v_gene: TRBV11-3; j_gene: TRBJ2-7; CDR3nt: TGTGCCAGCAGCTTAGGGATAGCGGGGGACGACGAGCAGTACTTC; CDR3aa: CASSLGIAGDDEQYF
abundance: once; d_gene: TRBD2; len: 16; v_gene: TRBV27; j_gene: TRBJ2-3; CDR3nt: TGTGCCAGCGGGGGACTAGCGGGGGGTTACACAGATACGCAGTATTTT; CDR3aa: CASGGLAGGYTDTQYF
abundance: NA; d_gene: NA; len: 14; v_gene: TRBV7-9; j_gene: TRBJ1-1; CDR3nt: TGTGCCAGCAGCTTCTCTCAGGTGGAGACTGAAGCTTTCTTT; CDR3aa: CASSFSQVETEAFF
abundance: NA; d_gene: NA; len: 15; v_gene: TRBV4-3; j_gene: TRBJ1-2; CDR3nt: TGCGCCAGCAGCCAAGATGGGGGAGCTAACTATGGCTACACCTTC; CDR3aa: CASSQDGGANYGYTF
abundance: NA; d_gene: NA; len: 14; v_gene: TRBV5-1; j_gene: TRBJ2-7; CDR3nt: TGCGCCAGCAGCGCAGACAGTTACTCCTACGAGCAGTACTTC; CDR3aa: CASSADSYSYEQYF
abundance: NA; d_gene: NA; len: 12; v_gene: TRBV7-8; j_gene: TRBJ2-5; CDR3nt: TGTGCCAGCAGCTTATTTCAAGAGACCCAGTACTTC; CDR3aa: CASSLFQETQYF
abundance: once; d_gene: NA; len: 14; v_gene: TRBV19; j_gene: TRBJ2-2; CDR3nt: TGTGCCAGTACCGGGCAACCGAACACCGGGGAGCTGTTTTTT; CDR3aa: CASTGQPNTGELFF
abundance: NA; d_gene: NA; len: 13; v_gene: TRBV6-5; j_gene: TRBJ2-7; CDR3nt: TGTGCCAGCACCTTACAGGGAACCTACGAGCAGTACTTC; CDR3aa: CASTLQGTYEQYF
abundance: once; d_gene: NA; len: 17; v_gene: TRBV7-2; j_gene: TRBJ1-5; CDR3nt: TGTGCCAGCAGCTTAAATGGAATCATGGACGGATATCAGCCCCAGCATTTT; CDR3aa: CASSLNGIMDGYQPQHF
abundance: NA; d_gene: NA; len: 15; v_gene: TRBV11-2; j_gene: TRBJ2-3; CDR3nt: TGTGCCAGCAGCTTAGCGCAAACTAGCACAGATACGCAGTATTTT; CDR3aa: CASSLAQTSTDTQYF
abundance: NA; d_gene: NA; len: 13; v_gene: TRBV19; j_gene: TRBJ2-7; CDR3nt: TGTGCCAGTAGTATGGATGGGGTTGAAGAGCAGTACTTC; CDR3aa: CASSMDGVEEQYF
abundance: NA; d_gene: NA; len: 12; v_gene: TRBV11-2; j_gene: TRBJ1-3; CDR3nt: TGTGCCAGCAGCCGGATTGGAAACACCATATATTTT; CDR3aa: CASSRIGNTIYF